This T cell receptor (beta chain) was sequenced in a study of blood T cell repertoires in COVID-19. Study summary: COVID-19 samples, acute and convalescent, were from the United States, Italy and Spain. The cDNA or gDNA used as material had been derived from T cells, B-cell-depleted T cells, or PBMCs.

The repertoire was sequenced with immunoSEQ multiplex PCR; TCRdb's copy has only in-frame clones and lacks some. The table includes about 250,000 clones, 85% to 90% detected once. V lost 3 bases and J lost 7; bases outside the gene matches: 14. CDR3 length: 16 residues. In germline, CDR1 is LGHDT, CDR2 YNNKEL (reference sequence). This clone showed up just a few times. The chain joins TRBV3-1 (or the pseudogene TRBV3-2) to TRBJ1-2; 7 bases line up with TRBD1. The sequenced material came from PBMCs or T cells enriched from blood (not recorded which). The TCR originated in a man aged 35 to 55 who had recovered from COVID-19. The CDR3 nucleotides are TGTGCCAGCAGCCATAGGACAGGAGCCTTATCGGGTGGCTACACCTTC. It encodes CASSHRTGALSGGYTF.